These 25 T cell receptor beta chains originate from one sample sequenced in a study of T cells in narcolepsy. TCRdb keeps only in-frame clones here, not all; method: immunoSEQ multiplex PCR. The table includes tens of thousands of clones, about nine tenths detected once. The source material was CD45RA- memory CD4+ T cells from PBMCs. Source of these receptors: a human donor with narcolepsy.

The gene calls are TRBV5-1 and TRBJ1-2, with TRBD1 matching over 11 bases. V was pared by 1 base and J by 7 bases, with 3 bases of the junction left unmatched. The CDR3 contains 14 residues. Germline V gives CDR1 SGHRS, CDR2 YFSETQ. In DNA, the CDR3 is TGCGCCAGCAGCTTGTTGGGACAGGGGGGTGGCTACACCTTC. Its protein is CASSLLGQGGGYTF.

V is TRBV13 and J is TRBJ1-5; 7 nucleotides line up with TRBD1. The CDR3 contains 19 residues. J lost 0 bases, V lost 0 bases, and 11 bases had no gene match. CDR1 and CDR2 (germline): PRHDT, FYEKMQ (reference sequence). Here the CDR3 DNA reads TGTGCCAGCAGCTTAGGAGGGGGAGGACAGGTTAATAGCAATCAGCCCCAGCATTTT. Amino acids: CASSLGGGGQVNSNQPQHF.

This chain uses TRBV11-3 with TRBJ2-7, with TRBD1 identical over 7 bases. V gave up 7 bases and J gave up 0 bases; unmatched junction bases: 3. CDR1 is SGHNT and CDR2 is YENEEA in the germline V gene. The CDR3 spans 13 residues. CDR3 in amino acids: CASTSGGSYEQYF. The CDR3 DNA sequence: TGTGCCAGCACCTCAGGGGGCTCCTACGAGCAGTACTTC.

A few counts support this clone. The chain recombines TRBV6-1 with TRBJ2-3, with D perhaps matching TRBD1 or TRBD2 (5 bases each). Trimming stripped 7 bases from V and 2 bases from J, with 16 bases between. Looked up from germline, CDR1 is MNHNS and CDR2 is SASEGT. CDR3 length: 15 amino acids. CDR3 bases: TGTGCCAGCACCGAGGGGCCGGGGTTCACAGATACGCAGTATTTT. It specifies CASTEGPGFTDTQYF.

The chain combines TRBV6-5 with TRBJ1-1; 8 bases match TRBD1. Per the germline V gene, CDR1 is MNHEY and CDR2 is SVGAGI. V lost 6 bases and J lost 1; bases outside the gene matches: 4. The CDR3 runs to 14 residues. This CDR3 reads CASSGTGQNTEAFF. The CDR3 nucleotides are TGTGCCAGCAGCGGGACAGGTCAGAACACTGAAGCTTTCTTT.

The rearrangement links TRBV7-3 to TRBJ2-3; TRBD2 agrees at 7 bases. V shed 0 bases and J 4 bases; nucleotides not matched to a gene: 7. The CDR3 sequence is 16 residues long. The germline CDR1 and CDR2 sequences are SGHTA and FQGTGA. CDR3 DNA: TGTGCCAGCAGCTTAACCCCCACGGGAGGCGCAGATACGCAGTATTTT. It is translated as CASSLTPTGGADTQYF.

CDR3 DNA: TGTGCCAGTAGTATAGATCCTACACCTAGAACCGGGGAGCTGTTTTTT. It codes for CASSIDPTPRTGELFF. This chain links TRBV19 with TRBJ2-2; D is uncertain. The CDR3 is made up of 16 amino acids. Between the trimmed V and J ends, which lost 0 bases and 5 bases, there was a span of 13 bases. The germline V gene has CDR1 LNHDA and CDR2 SQIVND (reference sequence).

V is TRBV7-2 and J is TRBJ2-5; TRBD2 is a possible D gene (6 bases). The CDR3 runs 14 residues. Trimming left V 1 base short and J 11 bases short, with 17 bases between. From germline, CDR1 is SGHTA and CDR2 FQGNSA. The CDR3: CASSLDPGGGQQYF. The CDR3 bases are TGTGCCAGCAGCTTAGACCCTGGGGGAGGTCAGCAGTACTTC.

This clone has just one count. The chain uses TRBV7-3 and TRBJ2-1; D is uncertain. The germline CDR1 and CDR2 sequences are SGHTA and FQGTGA. Trimming pared 5 bases from V and 9 bases from J, leaving 14 bases between. The CDR3 is 13 amino acids. CDR3 in DNA: TGTGCCAGCAGCCTCACGGTACTGGCTGAGCAGTTCTTC. Amino acid sequence: CASSLTVLAEQFF.

J is TRBJ1-1 and V is TRBV29-1; D is unclear. The CDR3 covers 11 residues. Germline CDR1 reads SQVTM; CDR2 reads ANQGSEA. Trimming took off 0 bases at V and 5 bases at J, with 4 bases between the two ends. The CDR3 coding sequence is TGCAGCGTTGAAGAGATAACTGAAGCTTTCTTT. It codes for CSVEEITEAFF.

The chain has TRBV28 and TRBJ2-3; TRBD2 aligns across 7 bases. With 6 bases clipped from V and 2 bases from J, the junction kept 5 bases outside the gene matches. Germline assignment: CDR1 MDHEN and CDR2 SYDVKM. The CDR3 totals 14 residues. Here the CDR3 DNA reads TGTGCCAGCAGCTGGGGGGGGTTCACAGATACGCAGTATTTT. The encoded protein is CASSWGGFTDTQYF. Based on the CDR3 plus reference TRBV28 and TRBJ2-3, the full variable domain is DVKVTQSSRYLVKRTGEKVFLECVQDMDHENMFWYRQDPGLGLRLIYFSYDVKMKEKGDIPEGYSVSREKKERFSLILESASTNQTSMYLCASSWGGFTDTQYFGPGTRLTVL.

V and J are TRBV5-4 and TRBJ2-5; 9 nucleotides line up with TRBD1. Near its end, the DNA agrees better with TRBJ2-7, so the J call may be wrong. The length of the CDR3 is 14 residues. Germline lookup yields CDR1 SGHNT and CDR2 YYREEE (reference sequence). The CDR3, as DNA: TGTGCCAGCACTCCATCGGGACAGGGTGACGAGCAGTACTTC. Its translation is CASTPSGQGDEQYF.

This chain uses TRBV18 with TRBJ2-1; no reliable D call. Germline V CDR1 and CDR2: KGHSH, LQKENI. The CDR3 contains 14 residues. Between the trimmed V and J ends, which lost 2 bases and 3 bases, there was a span of 8 bases. Here the CDR3 reads CASSPSNGYNEQFF. In nucleotides, the CDR3 is TGTGCCAGCTCACCATCGAACGGCTACAATGAGCAGTTCTTC.

This chain joins TRBV28 and TRBJ1-1; D gene ambiguous. This CDR3 spans 13 amino acids. V dropped 2 bases and J dropped 11 bases, with 15 bases sitting between them. Germline-derived CDR1 and CDR2 are MDHEN and SYDVKM. In DNA, the CDR3 is TGTGCCAGCAGTTTAGCCTCGACGTCCTTGGCTTTCTTT. Its protein is CASSLASTSLAFF. The full variable domain, in which reference TRBV28 and TRBJ1-1 provide the parts outside the CDR3, is DVKVTQSSRYLVKRTGEKVFLECVQDMDHENMFWYRQDPGLGLRLIYFSYDVKMKEKGDIPEGYSVSREKKERFSLILESASTNQTSMYLCASSLASTSLAFFGQGTRLTVV.

The chain carries TRBV15 and TRBJ1-2; no firm D call. The CDR3 contains 14 residues. The V end lost 1 base, the J end lost 2 bases, and 8 bases lay between the germline ends. Germline CDR1 reads LNHNV; CDR2 reads YYDKDF (reference sequence). CDR3 residues: CATSRGRENYGYTF. The CDR3 nucleotides are TGTGCCACCAGCAGAGGTCGGGAAAACTATGGCTACACCTTC.

The chain carries TRBV7-9 and TRBJ2-7, with D perhaps being TRBD1 or TRBD2 (5 bases each). Trimming removed 5 bases from V and 0 bases from J, with 14 bases in between. CDR1 and CDR2 (germline): SEHNR, FQNEAQ (reference sequence). The length of the CDR3 is 15 residues. The CDR3: CASSHLGTASYEQYF. The DNA of the CDR3 is TGTGCCAGCAGCCACCTGGGGACGGCCTCCTACGAGCAGTACTTC.

This chain uses TRBV2 with TRBJ2-3; maybe TRBD1 (6 bases). Trimming shortened V by 6 bases and J by 5 bases, and 12 bases separated the two germline ends. CDR1 is SNHLY and CDR2 is FYNNEI in the germline V gene. The CDR3 runs 13 residues. The CDR3 nucleotides are TGTGCCAGCAGCGCAGACAGGCTAGATACGCAGTATTTT. Its translation: CASSADRLDTQYF.

The chain carries TRBV6-1 and TRBJ1-5, with D possibly being TRBD1 (5 bases). CDR3 length: 15 residues. V was clipped by 6 bases and J by 6 bases, with 18 bases between them. CDR1 and CDR2 from the germline V gene are MNHNS and SASEGT. The CDR3 loop is CASRRDADSPQPQHF. In DNA form, the CDR3 reads TGTGCCAGCAGAAGGGACGCCGACTCCCCTCAGCCCCAGCATTTT.

The CDR3 DNA reads as TGTGCCAGCAGCGTAAGGGGACAGGGTACCTACAATGAGCAGTTCTTC. Amino acids: CASSVRGQGTYNEQFF. The rearrangement uses TRBV9 and TRBJ2-1, with 9 positions matching TRBD1. The germline V gene encodes CDR1 SGDLS and CDR2 YYNGEE. V lost 1 base, J lost 2 bases, and 4 bases stayed unmatched. The CDR3 consists of 16 residues.

The chain is built from TRBV28 and TRBJ2-7; TRBD1 aligns across 9 bases. The V gene end was trimmed by 7 bases and the J gene end by 5 bases; junction bases not matched to a gene: 12. The CDR3 is 15 residues long. CDR1 and CDR2 (germline): MDHEN, SYDVKM. The CDR3 sequence is CASITPGTGNHEQYF. DNA for the CDR3: TGTGCCAGCATTACCCCCGGGACAGGGAACCACGAGCAGTACTTC.

This chain links TRBV5-1 with TRBJ2-3; 9 nucleotides line up with TRBD1. Germline values: CDR1 SGHRS, CDR2 YFSETQ. The CDR3 totals 16 residues. The ends lost 0 bases at V and 3 bases at J; junction bases unmatched: 5. The CDR3 is CASSLEGTGKTDTQYF. DNA of the CDR3: TGCGCCAGCAGCTTGGAGGGGACAGGGAAGACAGATACGCAGTATTTT.

The rearrangement joins TRBV7-2 to TRBJ1-1; no clear D gene. Trimming left V 2 bases short and J 7 bases short, with 5 bases between. CDR1 is SGHTA, CDR2 FQGNSA, per germline. CDR3 size: 11 residues. The CDR3 sequence is CASSLIREAFF. CDR3 bases: TGTGCCAGCAGCTTAATTCGTGAAGCTTTCTTT.

The genes are TRBV2 and TRBJ1-4; 8 bases match TRBD1. CDR3 size: 14 residues. V lost 6 bases and J lost 8; bases outside the gene matches: 8. The germline gives CDR1 SNHLY, CDR2 FYNNEI. CDR3 in DNA: TGTGCCAGCAGCCCAGGGGGCTCAGAGGAAAAACTGTTTTTT. It is translated as CASSPGGSEEKLFF. The full variable domain, its missing parts supplied by reference TRBV2 and TRBJ1-4, is EPEVTQTPSHQVTQMGQEVILRCVPISNHLYFYWYRQILGQKVEFLVSFYNNEISEKSEIFDDQFSVERPDGSNFTLKIRSTKLEDSAMYFCASSPGGSEEKLFFGSGTQLSVL.

CDR3 region: CASSSQLNTEAFF. CDR3 sequence (DNA): TGTGCCAGTAGTAGTCAGCTGAACACTGAAGCTTTCTTT. The chain has TRBV19 and TRBJ1-1; unclear D gene. Germline V CDR1 and CDR2: LNHDA, SQIVND (reference sequence). This CDR3 is 13 amino acids long. The V end lost 4 bases, the J end lost 0 bases, and 6 bases lay between the germline ends.

The chain combines TRBV19 with TRBJ1-5; 8 bases match TRBD1. CDR3 size: 17 residues. Per germline, CDR1 LNHDA and CDR2 SQIVND (reference sequence). Trimming removed 0 bases from V and 1 base from J; junction bases left unmatched: 5. The CDR3, as DNA: TGTGCCAGTAGTATAGATCGCGACAGGGGAAGCAATCAGCCCCAGCATTTT. Protein sequence: CASSIDRDRGSNQPQHF. Looking up the rest from reference TRBV19 and TRBJ1-5 gives the full variable domain: DGGITQSPKYLFRKEGQNVTLSCEQNLNHDAMYWYRQDPGQGLRLIYYSQIVNDFQKGDIAEGYSVSREKKESFPLTVTSAQKNPTAFYLCASSIDRDRGSNQPQHFGDGTRLSIL.